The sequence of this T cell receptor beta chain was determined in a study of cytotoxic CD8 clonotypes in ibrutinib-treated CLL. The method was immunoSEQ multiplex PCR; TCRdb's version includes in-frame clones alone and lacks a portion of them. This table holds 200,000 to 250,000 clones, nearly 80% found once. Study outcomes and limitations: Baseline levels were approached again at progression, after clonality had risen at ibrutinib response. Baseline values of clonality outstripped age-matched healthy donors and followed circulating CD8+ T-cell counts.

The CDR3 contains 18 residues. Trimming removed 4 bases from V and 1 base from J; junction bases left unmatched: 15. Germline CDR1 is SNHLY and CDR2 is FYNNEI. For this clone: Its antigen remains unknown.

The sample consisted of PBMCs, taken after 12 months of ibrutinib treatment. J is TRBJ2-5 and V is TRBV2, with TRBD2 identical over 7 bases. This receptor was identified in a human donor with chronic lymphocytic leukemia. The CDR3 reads CASSGGPQGAGSQETQYF. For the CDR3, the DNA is TGTGCCAGCAGTGGGGGACCTCAGGGAGCGGGGTCCCAAGAGACCCAGTACTTC.